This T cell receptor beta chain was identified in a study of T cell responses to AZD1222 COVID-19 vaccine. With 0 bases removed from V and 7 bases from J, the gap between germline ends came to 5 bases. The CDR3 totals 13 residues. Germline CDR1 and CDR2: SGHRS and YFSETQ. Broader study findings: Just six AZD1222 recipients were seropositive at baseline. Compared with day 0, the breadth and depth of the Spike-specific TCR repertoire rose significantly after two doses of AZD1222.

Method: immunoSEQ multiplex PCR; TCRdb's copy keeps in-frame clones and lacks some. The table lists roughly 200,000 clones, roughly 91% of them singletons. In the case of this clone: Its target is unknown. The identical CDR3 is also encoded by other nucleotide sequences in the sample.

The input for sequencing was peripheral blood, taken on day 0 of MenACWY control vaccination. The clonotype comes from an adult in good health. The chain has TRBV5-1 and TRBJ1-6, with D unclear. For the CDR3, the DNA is TGCGCCAGCAGCTTGGAGAGGAATTCACCCCTCCACTTT. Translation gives CASSLERNSPLHF.